This entry features one T cell receptor beta chain sequence. Measured with immunoSEQ multiplex PCR; TCRdb has only the in-frame clones, and not every one. Among around 500,000 clones listed, roughly 90% were seen once. This specimen comes from a study of blood T cell repertoires in COVID-19. Participant-given clinical history determined each cohort assignment. Symptom resolution, clearance, or two negative PCRs marked donors in Cohort 3 as recovered. This CDR3 has 15 amino acids. Germline CDR1 reads SGHTA; CDR2 reads FQGNSA. The junction had 4 bases not matched to a gene; V was cut back by 5 bases and J by 0 bases.

This sequence originates from a woman aged 40 to 55 who had recovered from COVID-19. The chain links TRBV7-2 to TRBJ2-1; 7 bases line up with TRBD2. Sequencing used PBMCs or T cells enriched from blood (not recorded which). The CDR3 region is CASSNGLGSYNEQFF. DNA of the CDR3: TGTGCCAGCAGCAATGGACTAGGCTCCTACAATGAGCAGTTCTTC.